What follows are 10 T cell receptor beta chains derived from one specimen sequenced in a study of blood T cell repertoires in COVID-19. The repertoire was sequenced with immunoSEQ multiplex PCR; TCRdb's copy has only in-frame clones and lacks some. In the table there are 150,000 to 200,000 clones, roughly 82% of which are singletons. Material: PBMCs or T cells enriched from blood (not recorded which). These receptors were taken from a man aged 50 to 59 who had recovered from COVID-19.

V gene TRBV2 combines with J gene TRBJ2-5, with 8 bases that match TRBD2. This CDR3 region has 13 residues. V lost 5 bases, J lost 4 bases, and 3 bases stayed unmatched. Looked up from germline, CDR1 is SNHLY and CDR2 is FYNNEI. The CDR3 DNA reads TGTGCCAGCAGTCCAAGCGGGGGAGAGACCCAGTACTTC. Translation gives CASSPSGGETQYF.

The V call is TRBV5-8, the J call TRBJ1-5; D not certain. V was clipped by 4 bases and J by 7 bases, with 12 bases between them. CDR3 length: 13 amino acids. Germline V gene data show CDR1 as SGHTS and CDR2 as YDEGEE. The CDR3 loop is CASSKTPEQPQHF. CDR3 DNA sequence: TGTGCCAGCAGCAAAACCCCCGAGCAGCCCCAGCATTTT. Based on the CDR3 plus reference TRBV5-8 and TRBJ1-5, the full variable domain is EAGVTQSPTHLIKTRGQQATLRCSPISGHTSVYWYQQALGLGLQFLLWYDEGEERNRGNFPPRFSGRQFPNYSSELNVNALELEDSALYLCASSKTPEQPQHFGDGTRLSIL.

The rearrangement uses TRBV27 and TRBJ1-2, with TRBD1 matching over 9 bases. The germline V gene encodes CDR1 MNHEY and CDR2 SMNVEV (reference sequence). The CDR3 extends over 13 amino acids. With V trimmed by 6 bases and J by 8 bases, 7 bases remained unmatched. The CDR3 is CASRAGTGRGYTF. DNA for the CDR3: TGTGCCAGCAGAGCCGGGACAGGGCGCGGCTACACCTTC.

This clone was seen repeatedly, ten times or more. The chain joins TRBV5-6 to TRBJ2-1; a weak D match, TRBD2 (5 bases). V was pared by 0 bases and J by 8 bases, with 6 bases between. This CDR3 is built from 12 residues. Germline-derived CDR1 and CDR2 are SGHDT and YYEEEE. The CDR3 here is CASSLVGDEQFF. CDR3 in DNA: TGTGCCAGCAGCTTGGTCGGGGATGAGCAGTTCTTC.

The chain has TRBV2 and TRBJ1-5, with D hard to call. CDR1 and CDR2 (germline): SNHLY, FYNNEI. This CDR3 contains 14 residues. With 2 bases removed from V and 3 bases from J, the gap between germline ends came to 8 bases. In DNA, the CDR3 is TGTGCCAGCAGTGAACAACAGTACAATCAGCCCCAGCATTTT. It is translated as CASSEQQYNQPQHF.

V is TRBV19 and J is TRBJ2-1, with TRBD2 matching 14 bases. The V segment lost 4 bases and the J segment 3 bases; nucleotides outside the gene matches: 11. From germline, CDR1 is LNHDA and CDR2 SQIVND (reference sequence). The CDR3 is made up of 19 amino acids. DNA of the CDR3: TGTGCCAGTAGTACTCCGGGACTAGCGGGGGTACTGTTCTACAATGAGCAGTTCTTC. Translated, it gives CASSTPGLAGVLFYNEQFF.

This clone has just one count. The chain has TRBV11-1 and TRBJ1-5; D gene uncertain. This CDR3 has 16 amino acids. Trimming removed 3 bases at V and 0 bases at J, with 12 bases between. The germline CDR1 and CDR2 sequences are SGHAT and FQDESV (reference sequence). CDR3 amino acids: CASSFGGLHSNQPQHF. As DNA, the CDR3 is TGTGCCAGCAGCTTTGGAGGGCTGCATAGCAATCAGCCCCAGCATTTT.

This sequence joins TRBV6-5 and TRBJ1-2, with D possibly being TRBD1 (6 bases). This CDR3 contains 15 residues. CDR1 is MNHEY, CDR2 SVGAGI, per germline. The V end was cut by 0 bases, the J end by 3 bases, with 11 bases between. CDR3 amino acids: CASSYSRGPDYGYTF. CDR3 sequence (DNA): TGTGCCAGCAGTTACTCGCGGGGGCCGGACTATGGCTACACCTTC.

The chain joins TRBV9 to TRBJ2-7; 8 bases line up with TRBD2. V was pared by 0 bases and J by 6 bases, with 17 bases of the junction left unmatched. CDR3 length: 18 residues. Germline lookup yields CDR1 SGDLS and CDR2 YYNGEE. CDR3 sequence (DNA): TGTGCCAGCAGCGTAGGCGGGGGGCCTATCACCTCTCCTATCGAGCAGTACTTC. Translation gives CASSVGGGPITSPIEQYF. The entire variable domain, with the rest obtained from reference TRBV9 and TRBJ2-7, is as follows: DSGVTQTPKHLITATGQRVTLRCSPRSGDLSVYWYQQSLDQGLQFLIQYYNGEERAKGNILERFSAQQFPDLHSELNLSSLELGDSALYFCASSVGGGPITSPIEQYFGPGTRLTVT.

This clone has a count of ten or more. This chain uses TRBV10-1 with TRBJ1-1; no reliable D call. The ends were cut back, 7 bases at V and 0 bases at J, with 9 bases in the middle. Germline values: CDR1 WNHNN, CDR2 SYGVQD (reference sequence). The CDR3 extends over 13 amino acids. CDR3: CASKRGLNTEAFF. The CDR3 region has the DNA TGCGCCAGCAAAAGAGGGTTGAACACTGAAGCTTTCTTT.